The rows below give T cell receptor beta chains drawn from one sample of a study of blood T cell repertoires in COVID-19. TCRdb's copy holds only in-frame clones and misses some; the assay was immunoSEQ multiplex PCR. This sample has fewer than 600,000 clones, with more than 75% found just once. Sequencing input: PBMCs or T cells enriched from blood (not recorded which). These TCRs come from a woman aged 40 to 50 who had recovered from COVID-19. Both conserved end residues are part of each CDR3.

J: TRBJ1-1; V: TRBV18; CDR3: CASSRTARANTEAFF
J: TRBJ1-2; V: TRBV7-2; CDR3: CASSSPGRGDGYTF
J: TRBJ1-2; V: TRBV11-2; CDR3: CASSNGQGVGYTF
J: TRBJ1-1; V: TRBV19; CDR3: CASIPGELVEAFF
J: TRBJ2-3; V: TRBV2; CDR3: CASSEEASGIDTQYF
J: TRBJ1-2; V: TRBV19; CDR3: CASSITIYGYTF
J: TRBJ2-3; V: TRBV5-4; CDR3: CASSPGLAMNTQYF
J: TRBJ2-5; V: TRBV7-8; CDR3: CASSPGLKETQYF
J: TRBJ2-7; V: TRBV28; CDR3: CASSLLTRRSYEQYF
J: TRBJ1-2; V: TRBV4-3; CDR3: CASSQDWQGTYGYTF
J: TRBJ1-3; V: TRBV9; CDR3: CASTKDRAGNTIYF
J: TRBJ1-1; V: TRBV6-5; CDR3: CASSYSGSMNTEAFF
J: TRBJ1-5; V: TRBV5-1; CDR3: CASSLDLNQPQHF
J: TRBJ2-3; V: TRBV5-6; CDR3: CASSLLAGTQYF
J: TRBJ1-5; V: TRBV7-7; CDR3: CASSYGTVNSNQPQHF
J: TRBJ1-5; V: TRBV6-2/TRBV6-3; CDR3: CASTPNRETGNSNQPQHF
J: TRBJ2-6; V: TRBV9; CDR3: CASSALPGGRGSGANVLTF
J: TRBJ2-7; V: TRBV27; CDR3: CASSWRVGTYEQYF
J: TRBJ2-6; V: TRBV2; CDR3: CASSGTGGSGANVLTF
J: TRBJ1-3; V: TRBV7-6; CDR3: CASSLTGGTGNTIYF
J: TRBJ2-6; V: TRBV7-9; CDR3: CASSLGAHGANVLTF
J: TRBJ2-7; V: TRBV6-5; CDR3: CASSYAVSSYEQYF
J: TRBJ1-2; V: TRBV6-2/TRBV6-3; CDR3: CASSYPVPGQGLGDGYTF
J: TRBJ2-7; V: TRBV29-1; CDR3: CSVASPGQGAPEIVF
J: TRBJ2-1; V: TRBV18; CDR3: CASSPEGRANEQFF
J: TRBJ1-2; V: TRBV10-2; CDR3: CASQGQGDYGYTF
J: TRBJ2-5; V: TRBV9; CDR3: CASSSLGTGVLETQYF
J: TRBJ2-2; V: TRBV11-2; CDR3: CASSSLPGPTGELFF
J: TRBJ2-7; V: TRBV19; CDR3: CASSIRTSGPYEQYF
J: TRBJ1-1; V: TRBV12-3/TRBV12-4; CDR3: CASSLTSRPTTVF
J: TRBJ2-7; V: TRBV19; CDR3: CASSIVGGISYEQYF
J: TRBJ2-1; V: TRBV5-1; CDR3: CASSPLDRSYNEQFF
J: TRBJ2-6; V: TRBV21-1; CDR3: CASSKSGRGANVLTF
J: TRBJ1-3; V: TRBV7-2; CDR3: CASSPSTGVGNTIYF
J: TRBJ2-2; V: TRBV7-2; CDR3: CASSPSTSFTGELFF
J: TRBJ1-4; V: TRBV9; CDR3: CASSPSTGNEKLFF
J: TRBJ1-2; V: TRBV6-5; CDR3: CASSYGTGTYGYTF
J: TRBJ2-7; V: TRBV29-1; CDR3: CSVVLASYEQYF
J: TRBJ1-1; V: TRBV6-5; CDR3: CASRDRGRFGTEAFF
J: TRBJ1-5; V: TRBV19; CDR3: CASSIGDIHNQPQHF
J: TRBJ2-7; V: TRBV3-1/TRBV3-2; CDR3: CASSPPGLPWEQYF
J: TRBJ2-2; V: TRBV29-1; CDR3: CSVAGAGELFF
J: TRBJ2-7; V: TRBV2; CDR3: CASSGLASSYEQYF
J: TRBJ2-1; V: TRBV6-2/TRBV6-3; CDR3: CASSYLGRAGEQFF
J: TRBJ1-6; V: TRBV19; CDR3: CASSIGGQADGPLHF
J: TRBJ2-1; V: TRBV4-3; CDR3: CASSTRRAGSYNEQFF
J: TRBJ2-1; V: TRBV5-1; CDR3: CASSPRTSGSYNEQFF
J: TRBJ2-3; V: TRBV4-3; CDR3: CASSKALAGGPGTDTQYF
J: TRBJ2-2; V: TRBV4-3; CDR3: CASSQISGINTGELFF
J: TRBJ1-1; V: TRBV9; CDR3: CASSAAGQARAFF
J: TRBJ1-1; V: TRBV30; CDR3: CAWSYGTGGTEAFF
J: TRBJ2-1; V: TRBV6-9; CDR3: CASRGEAGTNGYNEQFF